A selection of T cell receptor beta chains follows, all from one sample in a study of CD4 and CD8 cells across lung adenocarcinoma regions. TCRdb re-analysed the PCR reads in MiXCR, keeping a single row per CDR3 protein. The sample holds 25,000 or so distinct CDR3 sequences, 52% seen once. Sequencing input: CD4+ T cells from the center of a lung tumor. These receptors all stem from a male donor with lung adenocarcinoma. The CD4 and CD8 labels of this study may be unreliable. CDR3s leave out the opening cysteine and the closing phenylalanine or tryptophan. A D gene is named only where the DNA matches it firmly.

>TRBJ2-1|TRBD2|TRBV27
ASSFERGTSGRGEQF
>TRBJ2-7|TRBD1|TRBV6-5
ASSLTGQGADEQY
>TRBJ2-1|-|TRBV6-5
ASSYSGPAGEDAQF
>TRBJ2-7|TRBD2|TRBV6-5
ASKESVVRGGLAGGEQY
>TRBJ2-3|-|TRBV12-3/TRBV12-4
ASSLLTSIDTQY
>-|-|TRBV27
ASSPGRLPSAKNIQY
>TRBJ2-1|TRBD2|TRBV6-1
ASRPGALAGDNEQF
>TRBJ1-1|-|TRBV4-1
ASSQETDMNTEAF
>TRBJ2-3|-|TRBV6-1
ASSAKGLGPKDIQY
>TRBJ2-2|-|TRBV27
ASSSGLGAGELF
>-|-|TRBV10-3
ATGQTDYEQY
>TRBJ2-5|-|TRBV15
ATSRPWGAQETQY
>TRBJ2-1|-|TRBV7-6
ASSLAAVVGEQF
>TRBJ2-5|-|TRBV12-3/TRBV12-4
AGSFGGAAETQY
>TRBJ2-3|-|TRBV6-1
AGSQAASTDTQY
>TRBJ2-3|-|TRBV27
ASSLLGVLSTDMQY
>TRBJ2-5|-|TRBV4-2
ASRGDGGRAPETQY
>-|TRBD2|TRBV6-1
ASSPYLAGQYEQY
>TRBJ2-3|-|TRBV29-1
SVRGESDTQY
>TRBJ2-1|TRBD1|TRBV10-3
AITPGQGHNEQF
>TRBJ2-2|TRBD1|TRBV6-5
ASRLQSGITGEQF
>TRBJ2-4|-|TRBV10-1
ATGLWAKNMQY
>TRBJ2-7|TRBD2|TRBV12-3/TRBV12-4
ASSPELAGVLSSYEQY
>TRBJ2-1|TRBD2|TRBV12-3/TRBV12-4
ASSFSGGKGSEQF
>TRBJ2-3|-|TRBV10-3
VRGLQSGIPGEQY
>-|TRBD1|TRBV6-1
ASIFRGSTGEQY
>-|TRBD2|TRBV11-2
ASSFLPGGETSGRTYEQY
>TRBJ2-2|-|TRBV5-1
ASSFGQAEPGELF
>-|-|TRBV6-2/TRBV6-3
ASSYEQY
>TRBJ1-5|-|TRBV6-1
ASSRTGGSNSNQPQH
>TRBJ2-7|TRBD2|TRBV27
ASSGLAGYEQY
>TRBJ2-3|-|TRBV6-1
AAGEAGGDPDTQY
>-|-|TRBV10-3
AISEPERGTSTYEQY
>-|-|TRBV6-5
ASTVGGRRFEQY
>-|TRBD1|TRBV6-2/TRBV6-3
ASTIRQGAYEQY
>TRBJ2-5|-|TRBV5-1
ASSVGLGGRDKETQY
>TRBJ1-3|-|TRBV12-5
ASGQGTVSGNTIY
>-|TRBD1|TRBV6-1
ASKRQGATFTPDTQY
>TRBJ2-3|-|TRBV10-2
ASSEARETQY
>-|-|TRBV6-1
ASRLQAVSTDTLF
>TRBJ1-5|TRBD1|TRBV12-3/TRBV12-4
ASSRTGYQPQH